This T cell receptor (beta chain) was captured in a study of T cell clonotyping in hematopoietic cell transplantation. Whole-study results and caveats: Higher Inverse Simpson Index values in graft donor and pretransplant recipient predicted broader posttransplant TCR diversity. Cells were unsorted, so CD4 and CD8 contributions were not separated. Pathologically expanded recipient clonotypes increased progressively from day 30 to day 180 as diversity fell. At the given depth, recipient repertoires were over 95% de novo clonotypes.

Sequencing was performed with immunoSEQ multiplex PCR; in TCRdb, only in-frame clones are kept and a portion is missing. The table shows 37,000 or so clones, with about 90% occurring only once. The junction had 5 bases not matched to a gene; V was cut back by 5 bases and J by 7 bases. This CDR3 has 15 residues. Per germline, CDR1 SNHLY and CDR2 FYNNEI. Concerning this clone itself: Its antigen is not known.

Sample: peripheral blood mononuclear cells. This sequence originates from a woman in her 40s in good health. Some clones in this sample may be carry-over from other donors' samples. The chain recombines TRBV2 with TRBJ2-1, with 13 bases that match TRBD2. CDR3 nucleotide sequence: TGTGCCAGCAGTCCCACGACTAGCGGGAGGAATGAGCAGTTCTTC. It encodes CASSPTTSGRNEQFF. Supplemented by reference TRBV2 and TRBJ2-1, the full variable domain reads EPEVTQTPSHQVTQMGQEVILRCVPISNHLYFYWYRQILGQKVEFLVSFYNNEISEKSEIFDDQFSVERPDGSNFTLKIRSTKLEDSAMYFCASSPTTSGRNEQFFGPGTRLTVL.